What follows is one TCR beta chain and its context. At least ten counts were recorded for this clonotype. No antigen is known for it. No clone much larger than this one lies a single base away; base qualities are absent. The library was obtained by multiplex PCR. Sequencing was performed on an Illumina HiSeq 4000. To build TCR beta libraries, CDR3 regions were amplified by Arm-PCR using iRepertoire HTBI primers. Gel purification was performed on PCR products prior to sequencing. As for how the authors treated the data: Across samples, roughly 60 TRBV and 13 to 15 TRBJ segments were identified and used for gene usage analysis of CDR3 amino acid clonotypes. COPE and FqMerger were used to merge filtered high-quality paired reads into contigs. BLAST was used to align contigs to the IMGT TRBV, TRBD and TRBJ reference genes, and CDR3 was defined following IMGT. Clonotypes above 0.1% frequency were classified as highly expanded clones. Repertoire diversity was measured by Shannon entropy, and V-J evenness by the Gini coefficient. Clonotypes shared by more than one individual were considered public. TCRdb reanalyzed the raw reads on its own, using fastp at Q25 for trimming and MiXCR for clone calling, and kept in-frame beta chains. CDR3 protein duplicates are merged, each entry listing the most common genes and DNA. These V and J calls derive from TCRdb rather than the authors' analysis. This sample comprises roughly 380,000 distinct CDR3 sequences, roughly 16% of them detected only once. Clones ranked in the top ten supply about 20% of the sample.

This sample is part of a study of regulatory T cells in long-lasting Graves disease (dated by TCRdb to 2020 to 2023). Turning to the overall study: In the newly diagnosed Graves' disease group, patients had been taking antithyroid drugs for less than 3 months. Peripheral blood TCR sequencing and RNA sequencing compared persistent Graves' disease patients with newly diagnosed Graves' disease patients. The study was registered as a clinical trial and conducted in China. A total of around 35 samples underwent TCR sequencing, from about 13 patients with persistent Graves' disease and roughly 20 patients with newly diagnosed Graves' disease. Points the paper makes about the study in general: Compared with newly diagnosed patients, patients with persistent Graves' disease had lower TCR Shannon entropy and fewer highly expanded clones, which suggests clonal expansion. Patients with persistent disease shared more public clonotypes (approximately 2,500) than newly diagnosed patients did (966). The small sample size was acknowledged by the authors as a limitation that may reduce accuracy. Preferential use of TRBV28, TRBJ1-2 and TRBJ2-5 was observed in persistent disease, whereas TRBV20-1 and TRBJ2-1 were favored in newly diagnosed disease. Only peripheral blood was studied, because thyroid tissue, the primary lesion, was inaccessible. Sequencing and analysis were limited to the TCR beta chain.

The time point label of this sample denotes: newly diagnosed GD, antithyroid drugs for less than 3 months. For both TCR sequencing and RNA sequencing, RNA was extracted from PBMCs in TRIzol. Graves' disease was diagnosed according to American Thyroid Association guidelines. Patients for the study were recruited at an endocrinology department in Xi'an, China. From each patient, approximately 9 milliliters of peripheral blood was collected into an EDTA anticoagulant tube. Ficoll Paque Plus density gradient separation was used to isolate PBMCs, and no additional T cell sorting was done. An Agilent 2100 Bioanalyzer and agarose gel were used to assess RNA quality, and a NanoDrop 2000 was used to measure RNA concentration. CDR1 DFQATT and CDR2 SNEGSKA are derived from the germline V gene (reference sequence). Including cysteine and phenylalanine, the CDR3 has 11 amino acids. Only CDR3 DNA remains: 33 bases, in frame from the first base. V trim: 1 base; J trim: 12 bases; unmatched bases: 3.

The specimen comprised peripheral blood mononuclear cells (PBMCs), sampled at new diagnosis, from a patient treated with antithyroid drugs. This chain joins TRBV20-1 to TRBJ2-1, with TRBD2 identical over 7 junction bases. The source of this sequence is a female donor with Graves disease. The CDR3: CSARGTRVQFF. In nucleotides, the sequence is TGCAGTGCTAGAGGGACTAGGGTGCAGTTCTTC.